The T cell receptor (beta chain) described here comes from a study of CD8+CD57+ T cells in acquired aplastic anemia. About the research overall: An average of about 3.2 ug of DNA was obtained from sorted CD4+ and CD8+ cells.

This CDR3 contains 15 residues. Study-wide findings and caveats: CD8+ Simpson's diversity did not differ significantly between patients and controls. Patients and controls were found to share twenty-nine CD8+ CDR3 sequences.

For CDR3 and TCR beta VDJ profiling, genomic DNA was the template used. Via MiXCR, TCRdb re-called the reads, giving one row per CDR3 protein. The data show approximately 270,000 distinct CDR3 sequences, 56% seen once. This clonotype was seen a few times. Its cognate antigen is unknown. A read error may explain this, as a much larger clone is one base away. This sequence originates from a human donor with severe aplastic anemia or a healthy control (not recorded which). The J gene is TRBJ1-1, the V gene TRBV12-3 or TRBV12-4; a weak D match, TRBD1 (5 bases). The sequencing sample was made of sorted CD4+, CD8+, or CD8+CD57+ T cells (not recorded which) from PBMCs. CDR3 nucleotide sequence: TGTGCCAGCAGCCTGGGGGGGGGACCGAACACTGAAGCTTCCTTT. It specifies CASSLGGGPNTEASF.